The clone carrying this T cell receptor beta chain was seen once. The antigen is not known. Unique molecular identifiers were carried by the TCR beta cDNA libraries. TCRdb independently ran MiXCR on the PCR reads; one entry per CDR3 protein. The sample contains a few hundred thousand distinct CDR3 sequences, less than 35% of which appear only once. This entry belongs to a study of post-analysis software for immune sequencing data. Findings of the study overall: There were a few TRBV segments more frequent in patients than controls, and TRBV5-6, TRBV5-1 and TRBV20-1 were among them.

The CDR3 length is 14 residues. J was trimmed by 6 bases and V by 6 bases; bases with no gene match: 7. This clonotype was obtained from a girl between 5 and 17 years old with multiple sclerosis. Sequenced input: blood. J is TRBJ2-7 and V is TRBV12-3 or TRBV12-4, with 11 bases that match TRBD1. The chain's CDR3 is CASRRTGGSFEQYF. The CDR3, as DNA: TGTGCCAGCAGGAGGACAGGGGGCAGTTTCGAGCAGTACTTC.